These T cell receptor beta chains were read from a single sample in a study of shared clonotypes between healthy human individuals. Sequenced by immunoSEQ multiplex PCR; TCRdb stores in-frame clones only, minus some. The table includes roughly 2.5 million clones, approximately 90% detected once. The material sequenced was naive CD4+ T cells sorted from blood. The receptor set was obtained from a man aged 18 to 35 in good health. CDR3s include the opening cysteine and the closing phenylalanine or tryptophan. The D gene is left open where the match is weak. The listing skips clone size in some rows; elsewhere it reads once, few, many or a size class.

V,J,D,size,CDR3,DNA
TRBV6-1,TRBJ2-1,NA,NA,CASSELQGAYNEQFF,TGTGCCAGCAGTGAACTACAGGGCGCCTACAATGAGCAGTTCTTC
TRBV30,TRBJ2-5,NA,NA,CAWARDSGRETQYF,TGTGCCTGGGCCCGGGACTCGGGGAGAGAGACCCAGTACTTC
TRBV5-4,TRBJ2-3,NA,NA,CASSPGLGITDTQYF,TGTGCCAGCAGCCCGGGATTGGGAATCACAGATACGCAGTATTTT
TRBV19,TRBJ2-1,NA,NA,CASSTLYQAYNEQFF,TGTGCCAGTAGTACCCTCTACCAGGCCTACAATGAGCAGTTCTTC
TRBV21-1,TRBJ2-3,NA,NA,CASSLGFTDTQYF,TGTGCCAGCAGCCTGGGGTTTACAGATACGCAGTATTTT
TRBV10-2,TRBJ2-3,NA,NA,CASSESRGYTDTQYF,TGCGCCAGCAGTGAGTCACGGGGGTACACAGATACGCAGTATTTT
TRBV29-1,TRBJ2-5,NA,NA,CSVARETQYF,TGCAGCGTTGCTCGGGAGACCCAGTACTTC
TRBV4-1,TRBJ2-3,TRBD2,NA,CASSQGRIRGGPSTDTQYF,TGCGCCAGCAGCCAAGGGAGGATTCGCGGGGGGCCTAGCACAGATACGCAGTATTTT
TRBV18,TRBJ1-1,NA,once,CASSPPAGVEAFF,TGTGCCAGCTCACCACCGGCAGGGGTTGAAGCTTTCTTT
TRBV11-2,TRBJ2-1,TRBD2,NA,CASRFSGGAMEQFF,TGTGCCAGCAGATTTAGCGGGGGGGCCATGGAGCAGTTCTTC
TRBV18,TRBJ2-5,NA,once,CASSPYEGMETQYF,TGTGCCAGCTCACCATACGAGGGGATGGAGACCCAGTACTTC
TRBV18,TRBJ1-1,NA,NA,CASSPPGRFGVSNTEAFF,TGTGCCAGCTCACCACCTGGTCGGTTCGGAGTCTCTAACACTGAAGCTTTCTTT
TRBV6-6,TRBJ2-7,NA,NA,CASSYSLYEQYF,TGTGCCAGCAGTTACAGCCTTTACGAGCAGTACTTC
TRBV19,TRBJ1-1,NA,NA,CASRGGRINTEAFF,TGTGCCAGTAGAGGAGGCCGGATCAACACTGAAGCTTTCTTT
TRBV5-1,TRBJ2-2,NA,NA,CASRPQDTTGELFF,TGCGCCAGCAGGCCCCAGGACACCACCGGGGAGCTGTTTTTT
TRBV5-1,TRBJ2-1,NA,NA,CASSEALAAYNEQFF,TGCGCCAGCAGCGAAGCCCTAGCAGCCTACAATGAGCAGTTCTTC
TRBV19,TRBJ2-3,TRBD2,NA,CASSTRLAGGTSTDTQYF,TGTGCCAGTAGTACCCGACTAGCGGGGGGAACTAGCACAGATACGCAGTATTTT
TRBV11-2,TRBJ2-3,NA,NA,CASSLELIPGADTQYF,TGTGCCAGCAGCTTAGAATTAATACCGGGGGCAGATACGCAGTATTTT
TRBV7-2,TRBJ2-3,NA,NA,CASSLGPGLGGTDTQYF,TGTGCCAGCAGCTTAGGCCCAGGTCTAGGCGGCACAGATACGCAGTATTTT
TRBV7-2,TRBJ1-2,NA,NA,CASSLVGGYTGYTF,TGTGCCAGCAGCTTAGTTGGAGGGTACACTGGCTACACCTTC
TRBV29-1,TRBJ1-1,NA,NA,CSVGTNTEAFF,TGCAGCGTTGGAACGAACACTGAAGCTTTCTTT
TRBV5-1,TRBJ2-7,TRBD2,NA,CASNQAGGSYEQYF,TGCGCCAGCAACCAGGCGGGAGGGTCCTACGAGCAGTACTTC
TRBV6-1,TRBJ2-7,TRBD1,once,CASSTDRNYEQYF,TGTGCCAGCAGTACGGACAGGAACTACGAGCAGTACTTC
TRBV2,TRBJ2-5,NA,NA,CAGKWDAATETQYF,TGTGCCGGAAAGTGGGATGCGGCTACGGAGACCCAGTACTTC
TRBV5-1,TRBJ2-5,TRBD2,NA,CASSSGLAGALALGTQYF,TGCGCCAGCAGCTCGGGACTAGCGGGGGCCTTAGCCCTAGGGACCCAGTACTTC
TRBV5-4,TRBJ2-3,NA,NA,CASSAPSDNTDTQYF,TGTGCCAGCAGCGCCCCGTCGGACAACACAGATACGCAGTATTTT